These 27 T cell receptor beta chains were all obtained from the same sample, sequenced in a study of blood T cell repertoires in COVID-19. The data were produced by immunoSEQ multiplex PCR, yet TCRdb's version contains in-frame clones alone and is incomplete. There are about 210,000 clones in the sample; about 82% occur only once, and 2% to 3% lies in the top ten. The sequenced sample consisted of peripheral blood. The receptors here all came from an older woman with COVID-19, enrolled during active disease.

The chain combines TRBV6-6 with TRBJ1-2; 9 bases map to TRBD1. The CDR3 sequence is 14 residues long. Per germline, CDR1 MNHNY and CDR2 SVGAGI (reference sequence). The trim removed 6 bases at V and 8 bases at J, leaving 10 bases unmatched. CDR3 DNA: TGTGCCAGCAGCAACAGGGGGCCTACTATCGGCTACACCTTC. Its translation: CASSNRGPTIGYTF.

J is TRBJ1-2 and V is TRBV4-2; D is perhaps TRBD1 (5 bases). Trimming removed 1 base from V and 0 bases from J, with 6 bases in between. This CDR3 comprises 14 residues. The V gene's germline CDR1 is LGHNA and CDR2 YNFKEQ. The CDR3 sequence is CASSQAGTNYGYTF. The CDR3 region has the DNA TGTGCCAGCAGCCAAGCAGGGACTAACTATGGCTACACCTTC.

The chain has TRBV7-9 and TRBJ1-4; TRBD1 might be the D (6 bases). CDR3 length: 14 amino acids. The V gene's germline CDR1 is SEHNR and CDR2 FQNEAQ (reference sequence). Trimming removed 5 bases at V and 8 bases at J, with 15 bases between. The CDR3 here is CASSRGRGLEKLFF. The DNA for the CDR3 is TGTGCCAGCAGCCGCGGGAGGGGGTTGGAAAAACTGTTTTTT.

The chain carries TRBV4-3 and TRBJ1-1; TRBD1 aligns across 7 bases. Germline V gives CDR1 LGHNA, CDR2 YSLEER. This CDR3 is 14 amino acids long. Trimming took 1 base from V and 4 from J; bases not matched to a gene: 3. CDR3 bases: TGCGCCAGCAGCCAAGGACAGGGTGGCACTGAAGCTTTCTTT. The encoded protein is CASSQGQGGTEAFF.

The chain links TRBV10-3 to TRBJ2-3, with 12 positions matching TRBD2. This CDR3 has 21 residues. Trimming at V came to 1 base and at J to 4 bases, leaving 18 bases not matched to a gene. Germline V gene data show CDR1 as ENHRY and CDR2 as SYGVKD. The CDR3 reads CAISEYLTGTSGLSGADTQYF. CDR3 in DNA: TGTGCCATCAGTGAGTACCTAACCGGGACTAGCGGGCTCTCTGGGGCAGATACGCAGTATTTT.

As regards this clone: The junction departs from the called germline gene at one end, perhaps through a read error. CDR3 region: CASSYSLDTEAFF. In DNA form, the CDR3 reads TGTGCCAGCAGTTACTCGCTGGACACCGAAGCTTTCTTT. This chain links TRBV6-6 with TRBJ1-1, with D maybe TRBD1 (5 bases). The germline gives CDR1 MNHNY, CDR2 SVGAGI (reference sequence). The CDR3 has 13 residues.

The chain joins TRBV7-2 to TRBJ1-1, with unresolved D. This CDR3 is built from 16 residues. In germline, CDR1 is SGHTA, CDR2 FQGNSA. V dropped 2 bases and J dropped 7 bases, with 20 bases sitting between them. The CDR3 region has the DNA TGTGCCAGCAGCTTATGGGCTGTCAAGGTGGCCGTTGAAGCTTTCTTT. Its protein is CASSLWAVKVAVEAFF.

The chain is built from TRBV5-4 and TRBJ2-7, with D perhaps TRBD2 (5 bases). The CDR3 has 14 residues. V lost 4 bases and J lost 1, with 12 bases in between. CDR1 is SGHNT, CDR2 YYREEE, per germline (reference sequence). DNA for the CDR3: TGTGCCAGCAGCCCCGATTCGGGGTCCTACGAGCAGTACTTC. Its translation is CASSPDSGSYEQYF.

The rearrangement joins TRBV7-6 to TRBJ2-1, with a tentative D call TRBD2 (6 bases). CDR3 length: 14 amino acids. CDR1 is SGHVS, CDR2 FNYEAQ, per germline. V lost 3 bases to trimming and J lost 10 bases, with 16 bases between them. The CDR3 spells CASSFSGLTSEQFF. In DNA form, the CDR3 reads TGTGCCAGCAGCTTCAGCGGGCTCACCAGCGAGCAGTTCTTC.

The rearrangement uses TRBV6-1 and TRBJ2-5, with 10 nucleotides matching TRBD2. The trim removed 2 bases at V and 2 bases at J, leaving 5 bases unmatched. Germline values: CDR1 MNHNS, CDR2 SASEGT. The CDR3 sequence is 16 residues long. The CDR3 region is CASSELLAGAQETQYF. CDR3 in DNA: TGTGCCAGCAGTGAACTCCTAGCGGGGGCTCAAGAGACCCAGTACTTC.

This clone was counted a single time. The chain joins TRBV2 to TRBJ2-1; 10 bases match TRBD2. This CDR3 comprises 13 residues. V gave up 9 bases and J gave up 9 bases; unmatched junction bases: 8. From germline, CDR1 is SNHLY and CDR2 FYNNEI. CDR3 sequence (DNA): TGTGCCAGTCGACCGGGACTAGCGTTTGAGCAGTTCTTC. Translating it yields CASRPGLAFEQFF.

V is TRBV5-6 and J is TRBJ1-3, with 9 bases aligning to TRBD1. The CDR3 covers 17 residues. The germline CDR1 and CDR2 sequences are SGHDT and YYEEEE. Germline trimming cut 0 bases from V and 3 bases from J; bases unmatched to any gene: 7. The CDR3 DNA sequence: TGTGCCAGCAGCTTGGTGCCTACAGGGGGCAATGGAAACACCATATATTTT. As protein: CASSLVPTGGNGNTIYF.

This clone was recorded only once. The rearrangement joins TRBV7-9 to TRBJ2-5, with 8 positions matching TRBD1. Per the germline V gene, CDR1 is SEHNR and CDR2 is FQNEAQ (reference sequence). The CDR3 length is 16 residues. The J segment lost 2 bases and the V segment lost 5 bases, leaving 10 bases of the junction unmatched. The CDR3 DNA is TGTGCCAGCAGCGACAGGACAGGGACATTTCAAGAGACCCAGTACTTC. Translation: CASSDRTGTFQETQYF.

This chain joins TRBV19 and TRBJ2-1; 12 bases map to TRBD2. CDR1 LNHDA and CDR2 SQIVND come from the germline V gene (reference sequence). Trimming cost V 6 bases and J 11 bases; bases outside gene matches: 11. The CDR3 is 15 residues long. In DNA form, the CDR3 reads TGTGCCAGTAGAGAAGGACTAGCGGGAAAGGTTCAGCAGTTCTTC. This encodes CASREGLAGKVQQFF.

This sequence joins TRBV7-3 and TRBJ2-1; TRBD2 might be the D (6 bases). Germline V CDR1 and CDR2: SGHTA, FQGTGA. CDR3 size: 13 residues. The V and J ends lost 0 bases and 12 bases respectively, with 12 bases between them. The CDR3 DNA reads TGTGCCAGCAGCTTAACGGAGGGGCAGGGGCAGTTCTTC. As protein: CASSLTEGQGQFF.

The chain links TRBV24-1 to TRBJ1-6; weak D call: TRBD1 (6 bases). Germline V gene lookup returns CDR1 KGHDR and CDR2 SFDVKD. Trimming shortened V by 5 bases and J by 9 bases, and 10 bases separated the two germline ends. This CDR3 comprises 13 residues. CDR3 sequence reads: CATSAGTTSPLHF. DNA of the CDR3: TGTGCCACCAGTGCGGGGACAACTTCACCCCTCCACTTT.

The chain recombines TRBV14 with TRBJ2-4; D perhaps matches TRBD2 (6 bases). CDR1 is SGHDN, CDR2 FVKESK, per germline. Trimming cost V 1 base and J 0 bases, with 10 bases left between them. The CDR3 is 16 amino acids. The CDR3 spells CASSQAGDLAKNIQYF. CDR3 DNA: TGTGCCAGCAGCCAAGCTGGGGACTTAGCCAAAAACATTCAGTACTTC.

In DNA form, the CDR3 reads TGTGCCAGCAGCCCCTCGAGGACTAGCGGGATCTCCTACGAGCAGTACTTC. This translates into CASSPSRTSGISYEQYF. This rearrangement joins TRBV7-2 to TRBJ2-7, with TRBD2 matching 12 bases. Looked up from germline, CDR1 is SGHTA and CDR2 is FQGNSA. V was clipped by 5 bases and J by 0 bases; unmatched bases: 8. There are 17 residues in the CDR3. Supplemented by reference TRBV7-2 and TRBJ2-7, the full variable domain reads GAGVSQSPSNKVTEKGKDVELRCDPISGHTALYWYRQSLGQGLEFLIYFQGNSAPDKSGLPSDRFSAERTGGSVSTLTIQRTQQEDSAVYLCASSPSRTSGISYEQYFGPGTRLTVT.

The rearrangement uses TRBV7-8 and TRBJ2-7; D is possibly TRBD1 (5 bases). Per germline, CDR1 SGHVS and CDR2 FQNEAQ. Deletions cut 3 bases from V and 3 bases from J, with 18 bases between. This CDR3 is 16 amino acids long. CDR3 bases: TGTGCCAGCAGCTTCACCGATCGGACAAGAGACTACGAGCAGTACTTC. Translation gives CASSFTDRTRDYEQYF. Complete variable domain (other parts from reference TRBV7-8 and TRBJ2-7): GAGVSQSPRYKVAKRGQDVALRCDPISGHVSLFWYQQALGQGPEFLTYFQNEAQLDKSGLPSDRFFAERPEGSVSTLKIQRTQQEDSAVYLCASSFTDRTRDYEQYFGPGTRLTVT.

The chain combines TRBV3-1 (or the pseudogene TRBV3-2) with TRBJ1-2; 10 positions match TRBD1. This CDR3 is built from 16 residues. Trimming cost V 3 bases and J 6 bases; bases outside gene matches: 10. Germline V gene data show CDR1 as LGHDT and CDR2 as YNNKEL (reference sequence). The CDR3 DNA reads TGTGCCAGCAGCCACCACGGGACAGGGGCTCTCGATGGCTACACCTTC. Translated: CASSHHGTGALDGYTF.

The chain joins TRBV11-2 to TRBJ2-3; 7 bases are a match to TRBD1. The germline gives CDR1 SGHAT, CDR2 FQNNGV. This CDR3 contains 16 residues. The V gene end was trimmed by 6 bases and the J gene end by 5 bases; junction bases not matched to a gene: 14. DNA for the CDR3: TGTGCCAGCAGTCCGAACAGGGGTACAGGTAGAGATACGCAGTATTTT. As protein: CASSPNRGTGRDTQYF.

J is TRBJ2-2 and V is TRBV2; D is perhaps TRBD1 (7 bases). The germline CDR1 and CDR2 sequences are SNHLY and FYNNEI. This CDR3 has 15 amino acids. The germline V and J ends were trimmed by 5 bases and 4 bases, with 14 bases remaining between them. CDR3 nucleotide sequence: TGTGCCAGCAGTTTTTTTCAGGGGGGCACCGGGGAGCTGTTTTTT. It translates to CASSFFQGGTGELFF.

V and J are TRBV4-3 and TRBJ2-7; 10 bases are a match to TRBD1. J gave up 5 bases and V 3 bases, and 10 bases lay outside the gene matches. The CDR3 runs to 16 residues. Germline CDR1 reads LGHNA; CDR2 reads YSLEER. The DNA for the CDR3 is TGCGCCAGCAGCCAGGACCGGGACAGGGGCGTCCACGAGCAGTACTTC. This gives the protein CASSQDRDRGVHEQYF.

This sequence joins TRBV2 and TRBJ2-3, with 15 bases fitting TRBD2. The CDR3 has 16 amino acids. Germline-derived CDR1 and CDR2 are SNHLY and FYNNEI. Trimming removed 3 bases from V and 4 bases from J; junction bases left unmatched: 2. The CDR3 coding sequence is TGTGCCAGCAGTGAGGGACTAGCGGGGGGTTCAGATACGCAGTATTTT. Its protein product is CASSEGLAGGSDTQYF. Together with reference TRBV2 and TRBJ2-3, the CDR3 gives the full variable domain: EPEVTQTPSHQVTQMGQEVILRCVPISNHLYFYWYRQILGQKVEFLVSFYNNEISEKSEIFDDQFSVERPDGSNFTLKIRSTKLEDSAMYFCASSEGLAGGSDTQYFGPGTRLTVL.

The rearrangement joins TRBV19 to TRBJ1-2; TRBD1 matches at 10 bases. Trimming at V came to 6 bases and at J to 6 bases, leaving 4 bases not matched to a gene. Germline V CDR1 and CDR2: LNHDA, SQIVND (reference sequence). This CDR3 has 13 amino acids. The CDR3 here is CASSRQGAHGYTF. In DNA, the CDR3 is TGTGCCAGTAGCCGACAGGGGGCGCATGGCTACACCTTC.

The gene calls are TRBV5-5 and TRBJ1-1, with 9 bases aligning to TRBD1. This CDR3 is built from 14 residues. Germline lookup yields CDR1 SGHKS and CDR2 YYEKEE (reference sequence). V lost 5 bases and J lost 1; bases outside the gene matches: 3. In nucleotides, the CDR3 is TGTGCCAGCAGGCCGGGACAGGGGAACACTGAAGCTTTCTTT. Protein product: CASRPGQGNTEAFF.

The rearrangement uses TRBV3-1 (or the pseudogene TRBV3-2) and TRBJ2-7, with a tentative D call TRBD2 (6 bases). The CDR3 sequence is 15 residues long. Trimming took 1 base from V and 4 from J, leaving 14 bases between them. Germline assignment: CDR1 LGHDT and CDR2 YNNKEL (reference sequence). CDR3 protein: CASSQGVEGSYEQYF. The DNA of the CDR3 is TGTGCCAGCAGCCAAGGTGTGGAGGGGTCGTACGAGCAGTACTTC.